These T cell receptor beta chains were read from a single sample in a study of T cell clusters in autoimmune cytopenias. TCRdb reprocessed the multiplex PCR reads; each CDR3 protein has one entry and no DNA is given. This sample lists 9,900 or so distinct CDR3 sequences; its ten largest clones have about 8.7%. The sequenced sample was peripheral blood. Source of these receptors: a human donor with an autoimmune cytopenia or autoimmune hepatitis (not recorded which). The CDR3 runs from the conserved cysteine through the conserved F or W. The order of the fields is clone size, J gene, V gene, CDR3 protein. The size of a clone is reported for some rows only, either as once, few or many, or as a class for expanded clones.

>.|TRBJ2-5|TRBV5-1
CASSPTSGAETQYF
>.|TRBJ2-5|TRBV5-1
CASSLGGGRETQYF
>.|TRBJ1-1|TRBV6-5
CASSYRAYTEAFF
>medium-sized|TRBJ2-7|TRBV27
CASSLGGATSYEQYF
>.|TRBJ2-3|TRBV20-1
CSASGVAGADTQYF
>medium-sized|TRBJ1-6|TRBV7-4
CASSLHPGTGALIWDSPLHF
>medium-sized|TRBJ2-7|TRBV19
CASSGTSGRFHEQYF
>.|TRBJ1-3|TRBV18
CASSSSWIGGNTIYF
>.|TRBJ2-6|TRBV7-9
CASSLVPANTGANVLTF
>.|TRBJ2-3|TRBV20-1
CSARLPSGSTDTQYF
>.|TRBJ1-4|TRBV6-5
CASSYMGQRGEKLFF
>medium-sized|TRBJ2-7|TRBV19
CASTPRSGASYEQYF
>medium-sized|TRBJ2-1|TRBV19
CASSLASGGNEQFF
>.|TRBJ2-5|TRBV21-1
CASSFGGGETQYF
>.|TRBJ1-1|TRBV5-1
CASSFAGGASTEAFF
>medium-sized|TRBJ2-7|TRBV6-1
CASSEGGLLEQYF
>.|TRBJ2-2|TRBV6-5
CASSQDELPLGELFF
>.|TRBJ2-1|TRBV5-4
CASSPGTSGVGRKQFF
>.|TRBJ1-5|TRBV6-1
CASSGGTRPSNQPQHF
>.|TRBJ2-5|TRBV5-4
CASHGIAGGQETQYF
>medium-sized|TRBJ1-5|TRBV15
CATSRDRESKQPQHF
>.|TRBJ1-2|TRBV24-1
CATSSDTGAGYTF
>.|TRBJ2-1|TRBV4-3
CASSQGLAGGYNEQFF
>.|TRBJ1-5|TRBV6-1
CASSLGREGGNQPQHF
>medium-sized|TRBJ2-5|TRBV6-2/TRBV6-3
CASSSVGQGARVPGETQYF
>.|TRBJ1-2|TRBV6-5
CASSGDSYGYTF